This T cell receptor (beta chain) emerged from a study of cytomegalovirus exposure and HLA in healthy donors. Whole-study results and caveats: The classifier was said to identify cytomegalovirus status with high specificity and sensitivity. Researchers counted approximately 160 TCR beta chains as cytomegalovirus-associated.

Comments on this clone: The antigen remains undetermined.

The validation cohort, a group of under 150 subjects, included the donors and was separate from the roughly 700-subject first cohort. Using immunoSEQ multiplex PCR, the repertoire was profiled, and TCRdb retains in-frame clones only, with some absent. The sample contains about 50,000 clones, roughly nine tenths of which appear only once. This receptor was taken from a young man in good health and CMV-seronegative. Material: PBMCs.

CDR3: CASSLLAGEADTQYF. For the CDR3, the DNA is TGTGCCAGCAGCTTGCTAGCGGGTGAGGCAGATACGCAGTATTTT. The chain combines TRBV5-4 with TRBJ2-3; TRBD2 aligns across 8 bases. Germline V gene lookup returns CDR1 SGHNT and CDR2 YYREEE (reference sequence). This CDR3 is 15 amino acids long. V was clipped by 1 base and J by 4 bases; unmatched bases: 5.